The sequence of this TCR beta chain was determined in a study of T-cell memory formation after mild COVID-19. This clonotype has only a few counts. TCRdb ran MiXCR on the 5' RACE reads and lists one entry per CDR3 protein. Here the sample spans approximately 350,000 distinct CDR3 sequences, approximately 14% being singletons. Germline-derived CDR1 and CDR2 are LGHNA and YNFKEQ. J lost 1 base, V lost 0 bases, and 3 bases had no gene match. The length of the CDR3 is 15 residues. The sample taken for sequencing was PBMCs or a T cell subset sorted from them (not recorded which). V is TRBV4-2 and J is TRBJ2-7; TRBD1 matches 7 bases. The receptor was isolated from a man aged 18-30 years who had mild COVID-19 (a few samples of this study predate the infection). Cell type and time point are not known. The CDR3 region has the DNA TGTGCCAGCAGCCAAGATCCGACAGGGTCCTACGAGCAGTACTTC. This translates into CASSQDPTGSYEQYF.